This T cell receptor beta chain was identified during a study of cytomegalovirus exposure and HLA in healthy donors. General study findings and limits: Sequencing artifact likely explains a cluster of highly shared sequence variants. Earlier analysis looked at TCR beta V segments, and most were productive about 90% or about 30% of the time.

V was cut by 8 bases and J by 7 bases, with 15 bases left in between. This CDR3 has 13 amino acids. Germline-derived CDR1 and CDR2 are LNHDA and SQIVND (reference sequence). Worth noting for this clone: Its target is not known.

The PCR employed 60 Vbeta primers together with 13 Jbeta primers. Some clones are missing from TCRdb's copy, which holds only in-frame ones; the method was immunoSEQ multiplex PCR. In the table there are under 200,000 clones, 75% of which are singletons. The genes are TRBV19 and TRBJ1-5; no firm D call. This TCR was sampled from a male donor in good health and CMV-seronegative. Sequenced input: PBMCs. The CDR3 region has the DNA TGTGCCAGTGCCGACCGGAGCGGGCAGCCCCAGCATTTT. Its protein product is CASADRSGQPQHF. Full variable domain (missing parts from reference TRBV19 and TRBJ1-5): DGGITQSPKYLFRKEGQNVTLSCEQNLNHDAMYWYRQDPGQGLRLIYYSQIVNDFQKGDIAEGYSVSREKKESFPLTVTSAQKNPTAFYLCASADRSGQPQHFGDGTRLSIL.